These 24 T cell receptor beta chains share one sample of origin, sequenced in a study of shared clonotypes between healthy human individuals. The method was immunoSEQ multiplex PCR; TCRdb's version includes in-frame clones alone and lacks a portion of them. Of some 550,000 clones listed, almost 97% were seen once; the top ten hold roughly 0.055%. Sequencing was performed on naive CD4+ T cells sorted from blood. Subset: CD45RA+ positively selected. These receptor sequences come from a woman in her twenties or thirties in good health.

Here the CDR3 DNA reads TGTGCCGTGGACAGGGGTACAGATACGCAGTATTTT. Translating gives CAVDRGTDTQYF. V and J are TRBV19 and TRBJ2-3; 9 nucleotides line up with TRBD1. The ends lost 11 bases at V and 3 bases at J; junction bases unmatched: 3. The germline gives CDR1 LNHDA, CDR2 SQIVND (reference sequence). The CDR3 has 12 residues.

CDR3: CASGNRRAGGPRTDTQYF. The CDR3 DNA follows: TGCGCCAGCGGGAACCGAAGGGCGGGAGGGCCGAGGACAGATACGCAGTATTTT. The V gene is TRBV5-1, the J gene TRBJ2-3; TRBD2 matches 9 bases. V was pared by 7 bases and J by 3 bases, with 18 bases of the junction left unmatched. Looked up from germline, CDR1 is SGHRS and CDR2 is YFSETQ. The CDR3 totals 18 residues.

This chain joins TRBV7-9 and TRBJ1-4; the D gene is possibly TRBD1 (5 bases). Germline V gene data show CDR1 as SEHNR and CDR2 as FQNEAQ (reference sequence). Trimming took off 0 bases at V and 8 bases at J, with 16 bases between the two ends. The CDR3 extends over 16 amino acids. CDR3 nucleotide sequence: TGTGCCAGCAGCTTAGCATGGCGGGGGTTTGGAGAAAAACTGTTTTTT. It translates to CASSLAWRGFGEKLFF.

CDR3 bases: TGTGCCACCAGCAGATTTGGGGAGAGCTCCTACAATGAGCAGTTCTTC. It is translated as CATSRFGESSYNEQFF. The rearrangement links TRBV15 to TRBJ2-1; D might be TRBD2 (5 bases). CDR1 and CDR2 (germline): LNHNV, YYDKDF (reference sequence). The CDR3 extends over 16 amino acids. V was cut by 2 bases and J by 0 bases, with 11 bases left in between.

This clone was seen only once. The chain joins TRBV6-5 to TRBJ2-7; tentative D call: TRBD2 (6 bases). Trimming took off 5 bases at V and 4 bases at J, with 18 bases between the two ends. The CDR3 consists of 15 residues. Germline V gene lookup returns CDR1 MNHEY and CDR2 SVGAGI. The CDR3 loop is CASSLGLGTGYEQYF. CDR3 DNA: TGTGCCAGCAGTCTTGGTCTGGGGACTGGATACGAGCAGTACTTC.

V is TRBV2 and J is TRBJ1-2, with D unclear. CDR1 and CDR2 from the germline V gene are SNHLY and FYNNEI. The CDR3 runs 12 residues. Trimming took 7 bases from V and 1 from J, leaving 7 bases between them. CDR3 DNA: TGTGCCAGCATTGAGGGTAACTATGGCTACACCTTC. This gives the protein CASIEGNYGYTF.

This sequence joins TRBV21-1 and TRBJ2-7; the table calls TRBD2, which could not be checked here. TRBV21-1 is a recognized pseudogene. The CDR3 has 12 residues. CDR3 in DNA: TGTGCCAGCAGCAAAGACTGTAGAGGGCAGTACTTC. It translates to CASSKDCRGQYF.

V and J are TRBV5-5 and TRBJ2-5; no clear D gene. Trimming removed 4 bases from V and 5 bases from J, with 6 bases in between. This CDR3 has 11 amino acids. Germline loops: CDR1 SGHKS, CDR2 YYEKEE (reference sequence). CDR3 coding DNA: TGTGCCAGCAGCAAAAGTGAGACCCAGTACTTC. Protein sequence: CASSKSETQYF.

This clone was observed once. The J gene is TRBJ2-5, the V gene TRBV18; D not certain. This CDR3 is 13 amino acids long. The germline CDR1 and CDR2 sequences are KGHSH and LQKENI. V was cut by 3 bases and J by 4 bases, with 9 bases left in between. The CDR3 is CASSPPSVETQYF. The CDR3 DNA follows: TGTGCCAGCTCACCGCCGTCCGTAGAGACCCAGTACTTC.

V and J are TRBV5-1 and TRBJ2-5, with D unclear. Germline V gene data show CDR1 as SGHRS and CDR2 as YFSETQ. The ends were cut back, 0 bases at V and 5 bases at J, with 11 bases in the middle. The CDR3 has 14 residues. In DNA, the CDR3 is TGCGCCAGCAGCTTGGAGGCGATCGTGGAGACCCAGTACTTC. The encoded protein is CASSLEAIVETQYF.

This chain connects TRBV18 to TRBJ2-5, with D perhaps TRBD1 (6 bases). Germline V gene data show CDR1 as KGHSH and CDR2 as LQKENI. V dropped 7 bases and J dropped 2 bases, with 11 bases sitting between them. The CDR3 is made up of 13 amino acids. CDR3 DNA sequence: TGTGCCAGCTTCCGGGACACGCAAGAGACCCAGTACTTC. Translated, it gives CASFRDTQETQYF.

The chain carries TRBV28 and TRBJ2-7; D call uncertain. The CDR3 contains 15 residues. The germline gives CDR1 MDHEN, CDR2 SYDVKM. V was shortened by 5 bases and J by 0 bases, with 14 bases between the two germline ends. The CDR3 bases are TGTGCCAGCAGTCCCACCCCGGACCGCTCCTACGAGCAGTACTTC. Its protein product is CASSPTPDRSYEQYF.

This chain connects TRBV6-5 to TRBJ2-3; TRBD2 agrees at 7 bases. There are 16 residues in the CDR3. CDR1 and CDR2 (germline): MNHEY, SVGAGI. The ends lost 1 base at V and 5 bases at J; junction bases unmatched: 9. The CDR3 region is CASSYWGGGPQDTQYF. CDR3 bases: TGTGCCAGCAGTTACTGGGGGGGAGGACCCCAAGATACGCAGTATTTT.

The chain employs TRBV4-1 and TRBJ2-2; 10 nucleotides match TRBD2. This CDR3 is 17 amino acids long. V was clipped by 0 bases and J by 7 bases; unmatched bases: 8. Germline V gene sequence: CDR1 MGHRA, CDR2 YSYEKL. The CDR3 is CASSQDGLAGVGGELFF. The CDR3 region has the DNA TGCGCCAGCAGCCAAGACGGCCTAGCGGGAGTTGGCGGGGAGCTGTTTTTT.

This clone was seen only once. The J gene is TRBJ2-7, the V gene TRBV30, with 14 bases fitting TRBD2. The CDR3 is made up of 15 amino acids. Looked up from germline, CDR1 is GTSNPN and CDR2 is SVGIG (reference sequence). V was pared by 8 bases and J by 2 bases, with 8 bases of the junction left unmatched. CDR3 protein: CAGGGLAGAAYEQYF. In DNA, the CDR3 is TGTGCCGGGGGGGGACTAGCGGGAGCTGCCTACGAGCAGTACTTC.

In this sample, this clone turned up once. This chain links TRBV6-1 with TRBJ1-5; unclear D gene. The CDR3 has 13 amino acids. The germline gives CDR1 MNHNS, CDR2 SASEGT. V dropped 7 bases and J dropped 0 bases, with 7 bases sitting between them. The CDR3 coding sequence is TGTGCCAGCACCGGGAATAGCAATCAGCCCCAGCATTTT. Its protein product is CASTGNSNQPQHF.

The chain couples TRBV6-1 to TRBJ1-1, with D perhaps TRBD1 (6 bases). Trimming took 8 bases from V and 9 from J, leaving 16 bases between them. The CDR3 extends over 12 amino acids. From germline, CDR1 is MNHNS and CDR2 SASEGT. The DNA of the CDR3 is TGTGCCAGCCACGACAGGATCTCTCAAGCTTTCTTT. This translates into CASHDRISQAFF.

The genes are TRBV28 and TRBJ1-1, with TRBD1 as a possible D gene (6 bases). The CDR3 length is 17 residues. V was cut by 2 bases and J by 1 base, with 17 bases left in between. Per germline, CDR1 MDHEN and CDR2 SYDVKM. CDR3 loop: CASSLPGGPVWNTEAFF. The CDR3 nucleotides are TGTGCCAGCAGTTTACCCGGGGGCCCTGTGTGGAACACTGAAGCTTTCTTT.

V and J are TRBV19 and TRBJ1-5; a weak D match, TRBD1 (5 bases). V lost 6 bases, J lost 4 bases, and 13 bases lay in between. Per the germline V gene, CDR1 is LNHDA and CDR2 is SQIVND (reference sequence). This CDR3 region has 14 residues. The CDR3 DNA reads TGTGCCAGTAGGGGACCGGGACCGAATCAGCCCCAGCATTTT. Translation gives CASRGPGPNQPQHF.

This sequence joins TRBV5-4 and TRBJ2-1; 7 positions match TRBD2. This CDR3 spans 15 amino acids. The junction had 5 bases not matched to a gene; V was cut back by 5 bases and J by 0 bases. Germline V lookup: CDR1 SGHNT, CDR2 YYREEE (reference sequence). The CDR3 nucleotides are TGTGCCAGCAGTCAACGGGACTACTCCTACAATGAGCAGTTCTTC. The encoded protein is CASSQRDYSYNEQFF.

The J gene is TRBJ1-1, the V gene TRBV11-1; D not certain. This CDR3 is 13 amino acids long. Looked up from germline, CDR1 is SGHAT and CDR2 is FQDESV (reference sequence). V lost 4 bases and J 0 bases, leaving 6 bases between the germline ends. The CDR3 DNA reads TGTGCCAGCAGCTCGCACTTGAACACTGAAGCTTTCTTT. It specifies CASSSHLNTEAFF. The full variable domain, completed using reference TRBV11-1 and TRBJ1-1, is EAEVAQSPRYKITEKSQAVAFWCDPISGHATLYWYRQILGQGPELLVQFQDESVVDDSQLPKDRFSAERLKGVDSTLKIQPAELGDSAMYLCASSSHLNTEAFFGQGTRLTVV.

J is TRBJ2-7 and V is TRBV6-5; D gene uncertain. Germline CDR1 and CDR2: MNHEY and SVGAGI. V lost 5 bases and J lost 6, with 8 bases in between. CDR3 size: 11 residues. The CDR3 sequence: CASSPAAEQYF. The CDR3 bases are TGTGCCAGCAGTCCCGCCGCCGAGCAGTACTTC.

This sequence joins TRBV11-3 and TRBJ2-1; 11 positions agree with TRBD2. This CDR3 has 15 amino acids. Germline V CDR1 and CDR2: SGHNT, YENEEA. V lost 5 bases and J lost 5; bases outside the gene matches: 5. The CDR3 DNA follows: TGTGCCAGCAGCGGCACTAGCGGGAGTGACAATGAGCAGTTCTTC. Translating gives CASSGTSGSDNEQFF.

This chain joins TRBV29-1 and TRBJ1-1; D is uncertain. V was shortened by 6 bases and J by 1 base, with 3 bases between the two germline ends. The CDR3 length is 10 residues. The germline V gene encodes CDR1 SQVTM and CDR2 ANQGSEA. The CDR3 region has the DNA TGCAGCGTACAGAACACTGAAGCTTTCTTT. It codes for CSVQNTEAFF.